The T cell receptor (beta chain) under discussion was sequenced for a study of blood T cells in healthy people across ages. Whole-study findings and limits: TCR beta diversity per million T cells fell roughly linearly with age.

Combining a sample-barcoded 5' primer with a J-beta primer mix, a second PCR ran for roughly 6 to 12 cycles. TCRdb processed the 5' RACE reads anew with MiXCR; each CDR3 protein has one entry. The table has approximately 1.5 million distinct CDR3 sequences, roughly 32% seen once. V lost 0 bases and J lost 0; bases outside the gene matches: 17. This CDR3 has 21 amino acids. The germline CDR1 and CDR2 sequences are LGHNA and YNFKEQ. There were at least 5 micrograms of total RNA extracted from every sample. This clonotype has more than one count but fewer than ten. What it binds is not known. The chain links TRBV4-2 to TRBJ1-5; 7 bases line up with TRBD1. Sample: blood. The source of this sequence is a woman aged 25 to 39 in good health. Written as DNA, the CDR3 is TGTGCCAGCAGCCAAGATCCCCCCACAGGGGCCACCCGTTATAGCAATCAGCCCCAGCATTTT. Its translation: CASSQDPPTGATRYSNQPQHF.